This TCR beta chain is from a study of vaccination effects on CD4 cells after COVID-19. Study-level information: Researchers drew samples from a few convalescent patients early and late after vaccination. Post-vaccine specimens arrived a median 72 days past the second dose.

After less than 11 days in culture, the CD4+ T cells were isolated. Their SARS-CoV-2 infection, verified by PCR, occurred between March and December 2020. Two-dose vaccination with either BNT162b2 or mRNA-1273 was given to the participants. Cultures received IL-2 medium that replaced half the medium on days 3 and 7. Only in-frame clones appear in the TCRdb table, and some are missing; sequencing was by immunoSEQ multiplex PCR. The sample records tens of thousands of clones, over 65% being singletons. Remarks on this clone: Its antigen is currently unknown.

The material sequenced was CD4+ T cells from PBMCs cultured without peptide, taken after COVID-19 vaccination. This receptor was obtained from a human donor who had a prior SARS-CoV-2 infection.

The CDR3 protein is CASSLAGAGETQYF. The CDR3 region has the DNA TGTGCCAGCAGTTTAGCAGGGGCGGGAGAGACCCAGTACTTC. V usage is TRBV28 and J usage is TRBJ2-5, with D tentatively TRBD1 (6 bases). The CDR3 loop spans 14 amino acids. V lost 2 bases and J lost 4, with 11 bases in between. Germline V CDR1 and CDR2: MDHEN, SYDVKM.